These 15 T cell receptor beta chains originate from one sample sequenced in a study of cytomegalovirus exposure and HLA in healthy donors. It was with 60 Vbeta and 13 Jbeta primers that the PCR ran. Sequencing was performed with immunoSEQ multiplex PCR; in TCRdb, only in-frame clones are kept and a portion is missing. The table lists about 130,000 clones, over 75% of them singletons. Sequenced material: PBMCs. The receptors derive from a man in his fifties or sixties in good health and CMV-seronegative.

The chain has TRBV2 and TRBJ2-1; D remains unclear. Germline CDR1 and CDR2: SNHLY and FYNNEI. The CDR3 runs 13 residues. V was clipped by 8 bases and J by 9 bases, with 17 bases between them. CDR3 nucleotides: TGTGCCAGCCTCGTGCCTAGTCCTTTTGAGCAGTTCTTC. It specifies CASLVPSPFEQFF. Looking up the rest from reference TRBV2 and TRBJ2-1 gives the full variable domain: EPEVTQTPSHQVTQMGQEVILRCVPISNHLYFYWYRQILGQKVEFLVSFYNNEISEKSEIFDDQFSVERPDGSNFTLKIRSTKLEDSAMYFCASLVPSPFEQFFGPGTRLTVL.

CDR3 nucleotides: TGTGCCAGCAGCTTCGCTGGGTCCAGGATTAACACTGAAGCTTTCTTT. Translating gives CASSFAGSRINTEAFF. V and J are TRBV13 and TRBJ1-1; D gene uncertain. Between the trimmed V and J ends, which lost 3 bases and 2 bases, there was a span of 16 bases. Germline values: CDR1 PRHDT, CDR2 FYEKMQ (reference sequence). This CDR3 has 16 residues.

V gene TRBV6-5 combines with J gene TRBJ2-5, with 9 bases that match TRBD1. The J call may be mistaken, given a closer DNA end match to TRBJ2-7. Per germline, CDR1 MNHEY and CDR2 SVGAGI. CDR3 length: 15 residues. CDR3 nucleotides: TGTGCCAGCAGCAGCCCTGGGACAGGGAGGTACGAGCAGTACTTC. Protein sequence: CASSSPGTGRYEQYF.

V usage is TRBV11-2 and J usage is TRBJ2-7, with 9 positions matching TRBD1. This CDR3 comprises 17 residues. J lost 5 bases, V lost 0 bases, and 11 bases had no gene match. Germline CDR1 and CDR2: SGHAT and FQNNGV. The chain's CDR3 is CASSLEPHRGQGNEQYF. As DNA, the CDR3 is TGTGCCAGCAGCTTAGAACCACATCGAGGACAGGGGAACGAGCAGTACTTC. Complete variable domain (other parts from reference TRBV11-2 and TRBJ2-7): EAGVAQSPRYKIIEKRQSVAFWCNPISGHATLYWYQQILGQGPKLLIQFQNNGVVDDSQLPKDRFSAERLKGVDSTLKIQPAKLEDSAVYLCASSLEPHRGQGNEQYFGPGTRLTVT.

The chain's CDR3 is CASSFLPGTSAGETQYF. In nucleotides, the CDR3 is TGTGCCAGCAGTTTCCTTCCCGGGACTAGCGCAGGAGAGACCCAGTACTTC. The V call is TRBV28, the J call TRBJ2-5, with 10 bases lining up with TRBD2. The CDR3 is 17 amino acids. The J segment lost 4 bases and the V segment lost 3 bases, leaving 11 bases of the junction unmatched. Germline V lookup: CDR1 MDHEN, CDR2 SYDVKM.

The gene calls are TRBV19 and TRBJ1-5, with TRBD1 as a possible D gene (6 bases). Trimming left V 5 bases short and J 4 bases short, with 15 bases between. This CDR3 is 15 amino acids long. Germline loops: CDR1 LNHDA, CDR2 SQIVND (reference sequence). CDR3 nucleotide sequence: TGTGCCAGTAGTTCCCAGGGGCGTAATAATCAGCCCCAGCATTTT. Translation: CASSSQGRNNQPQHF.

This clone was counted between two and nine times. This sequence joins TRBV6-1 and TRBJ2-6; tentative D call: TRBD1 (6 bases). CDR1 is MNHNS, CDR2 SASEGT, per germline. This CDR3 spans 17 amino acids. V was pared by 4 bases and J by 0 bases, with 13 bases between. CDR3 sequence (DNA): TGTGCCAGCAGTGCAACAGGGCCCCGCTCTGGGGCCAACGTCCTGACTTTC. It encodes CASSATGPRSGANVLTF.

The chain recombines TRBV7-2 with TRBJ1-2; D gene ambiguous. Germline CDR1 is SGHTA and CDR2 is FQGNSA. V was trimmed by 3 bases and J by 0 bases, leaving 5 bases between them. CDR3 size: 13 residues. The CDR3 loop reads CASSFGANYGYTF. CDR3 coding DNA: TGTGCCAGCAGCTTCGGAGCTAACTATGGCTACACCTTC.

The rearrangement links TRBV6-5 to TRBJ1-2; 8 bases fit TRBD1. The CDR3 totals 15 residues. Germline trimming cut 5 bases from V and 8 bases from J; bases unmatched to any gene: 13. CDR1 is MNHEY and CDR2 is SVGAGI in the germline V gene. As DNA, the CDR3 is TGTGCCAGCAGTGGGGCAGGGACAGGTAGACGGGGCTACACCTTC. It is translated as CASSGAGTGRRGYTF.

CDR3 protein: CASSDWGVNTEAFF. The CDR3 DNA reads TGTGCCAGCAGTGATTGGGGAGTGAACACTGAAGCTTTCTTT. The chain links TRBV6-1 to TRBJ1-1; unclear D gene. The germline V and J ends were trimmed by 3 bases and 0 bases, with 8 bases remaining between them. This CDR3 is built from 14 residues. Germline V gene lookup returns CDR1 MNHNS and CDR2 SASEGT.

This chain joins TRBV28 and TRBJ1-1; no definite D call. The germline CDR1 and CDR2 sequences are MDHEN and SYDVKM. V lost 4 bases to trimming and J lost 11 bases, with 14 bases between them. This CDR3 is built from 12 residues. The CDR3 coding sequence is TGTGCCAGCAGTTCCTCGTCGGGTGGGGCTTTCTTT. It translates to CASSSSSGGAFF. The full variable domain, in which reference TRBV28 and TRBJ1-1 provide the parts outside the CDR3, is DVKVTQSSRYLVKRTGEKVFLECVQDMDHENMFWYRQDPGLGLRLIYFSYDVKMKEKGDIPEGYSVSREKKERFSLILESASTNQTSMYLCASSSSSGGAFFGQGTRLTVV.

There are a few counts of this clone. The chain carries TRBV28 and TRBJ2-7; 7 bases fit TRBD1. Germline lookup yields CDR1 MDHEN and CDR2 SYDVKM. The CDR3 spans 14 residues. The trim removed 3 bases at V and 1 base at J, leaving 3 bases unmatched. CDR3 nucleotides: TGTGCCAGCAGTTTCGCAGGGGGATCCTACGAGCAGTACTTC. Protein sequence: CASSFAGGSYEQYF.

Only one count was recorded for this clone. The J gene is TRBJ2-7, the V gene TRBV5-1, with 14 bases fitting TRBD2. Germline-derived CDR1 and CDR2 are SGHRS and YFSETQ. This CDR3 comprises 15 residues. The V gene end was trimmed by 4 bases and the J gene end by 6 bases; junction bases not matched to a gene: 6. The CDR3 region is CASSRTSGRSGEQYF. CDR3 bases: TGCGCCAGCAGCAGGACTAGCGGGAGGTCCGGCGAGCAGTACTTC. Based on the CDR3 plus reference TRBV5-1 and TRBJ2-7, the full variable domain is KAGVTQTPRYLIKTRGQQVTLSCSPISGHRSVSWYQQTPGQGLQFLFEYFSETQRNKGNFPGRFSGRQFSNSRSEMNVSTLELGDSALYLCASSRTSGRSGEQYFGPGTRLTVT.

Only a few counts were recorded for this clone. The CDR3 DNA reads TGTGCCAGCAGCATCCACCCCGGGACAGGGATGGGAAACACCATATATTTT. This gives the protein CASSIHPGTGMGNTIYF. This sequence joins TRBV7-2 and TRBJ1-3; 9 nucleotides align to TRBD1. This CDR3 comprises 17 residues. Trimming removed 5 bases from V and 4 bases from J; junction bases left unmatched: 12. The germline V gene encodes CDR1 SGHTA and CDR2 FQGNSA.

This chain uses TRBV9 with TRBJ2-7, with 7 positions matching TRBD2. The CDR3 is 14 residues long. With V trimmed by 2 bases and J by 5 bases, 7 bases remained unmatched. CDR1 is SGDLS, CDR2 YYNGEE, per germline. In DNA form, the CDR3 reads TGTGCCAGCAGCGTCGGTAGCGGGCCCCACGAGCAGTACTTC. Translating gives CASSVGSGPHEQYF.